This TCR beta chain was retrieved from a study of T cells in Graves' hyperthyroidism and ophthalmopathy. Whole-study results and caveats: Most thyroid-expanded clonotypes above 0.001 were also found in blood.

Trimming took 2 bases from V and 1 from J, leaving 5 bases between them. The CDR3 extends over 14 amino acids. This clonotype was detected ten times or more. Its antigen is undetermined. Amplification of TCR beta CDR3 regions was performed using RNA transcripts as template. HTBI primers drove first-round RT-PCR of the TCR CDR3. TCRdb re-called the multiplex PCR reads with MiXCR, one entry per CDR3 protein. The sample includes around 560,000 distinct CDR3 sequences, roughly 17% seen only once; the top ten take 15% to 20%. The V and J genes are TRBV12-3 or TRBV12-4 and TRBJ2-2; D is undetermined. Sample: blood. This TCR was sampled from a woman younger than 35 with Graves' hyperthyroidism. The CDR3 loop reads CASSLSGNTGELFF. The CDR3 bases are TGTGCCAGCAGTTTATCAGGGAACACCGGGGAGCTGTTTTTT.